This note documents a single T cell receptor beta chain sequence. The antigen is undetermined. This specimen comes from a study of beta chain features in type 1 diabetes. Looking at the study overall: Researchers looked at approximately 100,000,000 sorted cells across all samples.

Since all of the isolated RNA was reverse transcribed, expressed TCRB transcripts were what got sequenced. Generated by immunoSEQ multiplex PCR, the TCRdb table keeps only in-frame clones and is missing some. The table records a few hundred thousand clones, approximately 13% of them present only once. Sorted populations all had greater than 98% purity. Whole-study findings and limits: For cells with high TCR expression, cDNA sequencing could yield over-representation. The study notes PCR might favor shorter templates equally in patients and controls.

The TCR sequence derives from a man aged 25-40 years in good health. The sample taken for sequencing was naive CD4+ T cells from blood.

The CDR3 is CAITERVDSPLHF. CDR3 sequence (DNA): TGTGCCATCACGGAGAGAGTAGATTCACCCCTCCACTTT. The chain is built from TRBV10-3 and TRBJ1-6; unclear D gene. The V gene's germline CDR1 is ENHRY and CDR2 SYGVKD. The V end lost 7 bases, the J end lost 8 bases, and 12 bases lay between the germline ends. CDR3 length: 13 amino acids.